The T cell receptor beta chain described here comes from a study of T cell responses to AZD1222 COVID-19 vaccine. The repertoire was sequenced with immunoSEQ multiplex PCR; TCRdb's copy has only in-frame clones and lacks some. The sample shows some 120,000 clones, 88% of them seen only once. This clone appeared a single time. Its antigen remains unidentified. CDR1 and CDR2 from the germline V gene are SGHRS and YFSETQ. The length of the CDR3 is 14 residues. V was shortened by 6 bases and J by 0 bases, with 10 bases between the two germline ends. Findings and caveats of the study: Targeting of unmutated variant regions was reportedly seen in nearly half of spike-specific TCRs. Two doses of AZD1222 preceded a rise in Spike-specific TCR breadth and depth.

The material sequenced was peripheral blood, taken on day 0 of MenACWY control vaccination. The chain joins TRBV5-1 to TRBJ2-1, with D maybe TRBD2 (6 bases). The clonotype originates from an adult in good health. The CDR3 is CASKTRDSYNEQFF. CDR3 DNA sequence: TGCGCCAGCAAAACGCGGGACTCCTACAATGAGCAGTTCTTC.